Shown below are 10 T cell receptor beta chains from a single sample sequenced in a study of OX40 agonist ivuxolimab in advanced cancers. Sequencing used immunoSEQ multiplex PCR; TCRdb keeps in-frame clones, though not all of them. Here the sample spans just under 65,000 clones, about 83% being singletons. The sequences come from CD4+ or CD8+ T cells sorted from blood, collected in a trial of the OX40 agonist ivuxolimab. These receptors were taken from an adult with an advanced solid tumor such as melanoma, head and neck, liver or kidney cancer.

The table lists this clone with a count of one. The chain couples TRBV5-6 to TRBJ1-6; TRBD1 matches at 7 bases. V was clipped by 3 bases and J by 2 bases; unmatched bases: 5. The CDR3 sequence is 16 residues long. Germline values: CDR1 SGHDT, CDR2 YYEEEE. The DNA of the CDR3 is TGTGCCAGCAGCTCCAAACAGGGGCCCTATAATTCACCCCTCCACTTT. It translates to CASSSKQGPYNSPLHF.

V usage is TRBV5-6 and J usage is TRBJ2-5, with D possibly called TRBD1 or TRBD2 (6 bases each). This CDR3 is built from 15 residues. The germline V and J ends were trimmed by 5 bases and 1 base, with 15 bases remaining between them. Per the germline V gene, CDR1 is SGHDT and CDR2 is YYEEEE. The CDR3 region is CASRVSPGAQETQYF. The CDR3 DNA follows: TGTGCCAGCAGGGTCAGCCCGGGGGCCCAAGAGACCCAGTACTTC.

The chain uses TRBV11-2 and TRBJ2-3; 9 bases align to TRBD1. This CDR3 spans 15 amino acids. V lost 0 bases to trimming and J lost 11 bases; unmatched junction nucleotides: 9. CDR1 and CDR2 (germline): SGHAT, FQNNGV. The CDR3 region has the DNA TGTGCCAGCAGCTTAGATATGGGACAGGGTTCGCAGCAGTATTTT. This translates into CASSLDMGQGSQQYF. Supplemented by reference TRBV11-2 and TRBJ2-3, the full variable domain reads EAGVAQSPRYKIIEKRQSVAFWCNPISGHATLYWYQQILGQGPKLLIQFQNNGVVDDSQLPKDRFSAERLKGVDSTLKIQPAKLEDSAVYLCASSLDMGQGSQQYFGPGTRLTVL.

The chain carries TRBV18 and TRBJ1-1, with TRBD1 as a possible D gene (5 bases). This CDR3 is 13 amino acids long. V lost 3 bases and J 5 bases, leaving 10 bases between the germline ends. From germline, CDR1 is KGHSH and CDR2 LQKENI. The CDR3 here is CASSPIRETEAFF. The CDR3 DNA reads TGTGCCAGCTCACCGATCAGGGAAACTGAAGCTTTCTTT.

The chain employs TRBV5-1 and TRBJ2-1, with 9 bases fitting TRBD2. The germline CDR1 and CDR2 sequences are SGHRS and YFSETQ. The CDR3 is made up of 15 amino acids. Losses at the gene ends were 3 bases for V and 3 bases for J; bases not matched to a gene: 4. The CDR3 bases are TGCGCCAGCAGCTCGACTAGCGGATACTACAATGAGCAGTTCTTC. As protein: CASSSTSGYYNEQFF. Looking up the rest from reference TRBV5-1 and TRBJ2-1 gives the full variable domain: KAGVTQTPRYLIKTRGQQVTLSCSPISGHRSVSWYQQTPGQGLQFLFEYFSETQRNKGNFPGRFSGRQFSNSRSEMNVSTLELGDSALYLCASSSTSGYYNEQFFGPGTRLTVL.

This chain uses TRBV18 with TRBJ2-5; D possibly uses TRBD1 or TRBD2 (6 bases each). The tail of the sequence fits TRBJ2-7 better, so the J call may be wrong. This CDR3 has 15 amino acids. Germline CDR1 KGHSH, CDR2 LQKENI. For the CDR3, the DNA is TGTGCCAGCTCACCACCAAGTAGGGGGGCAAACGAGCAGTACTTC. Translated, it gives CASSPPSRGANEQYF.

In DNA form, the CDR3 reads TGTGCCAGCAGCCCAGGACAGGGAGGCGACACTGAAGCTTTCTTT. Residues: CASSPGQGGDTEAFF. The rearrangement uses TRBV7-9 and TRBJ1-1, with TRBD1 matching 8 bases. CDR1 and CDR2 (germline): SEHNR, FQNEAQ (reference sequence). Trimming cost V 5 bases and J 3 bases; bases outside gene matches: 8. This CDR3 has 15 residues.

The chain is built from TRBV7-3 and TRBJ2-7, with D perhaps TRBD1 (5 bases). V was shortened by 2 bases and J by 3 bases, with 11 bases between the two germline ends. The germline V gene encodes CDR1 SGHTA and CDR2 FQGTGA. The CDR3 has 14 residues. CDR3 sequence reads: CASSLGAGRYEQYF. Written as DNA, the CDR3 is TGTGCCAGCAGCTTAGGGGCAGGGCGCTACGAGCAGTACTTC.

The rearrangement uses TRBV7-2 and TRBJ2-7; TRBD2 matches 7 bases. Germline V gene lookup returns CDR1 SGHTA and CDR2 FQGNSA. The CDR3 spans 13 residues. V was pared by 8 bases and J by 2 bases, with 6 bases of the junction left unmatched. The CDR3 loop is CASCPGGAYEQYF. The DNA for the CDR3 is TGTGCCAGCTGTCCGGGGGGAGCCTACGAGCAGTACTTC.

J is TRBJ2-3 and V is TRBV4-3; possible D gene TRBD2, 6 bases. Germline lookup yields CDR1 LGHNA and CDR2 YSLEER. CDR3 size: 15 residues. V lost 4 bases, J lost 1 base, and 12 bases lay in between. The CDR3: CASSPRGDGTDTQYF. The CDR3 nucleotides are TGCGCCAGCAGCCCCCGCGGGGATGGCACAGATACGCAGTATTTT.